This TCR beta chain appears in the sequencing data of a study of T-cell memory formation after mild COVID-19. Study-wide background: Clusters of TCRs were largely donor specific.

Each CDR3 protein gets one entry after TCRdb re-called the 5' RACE reads with MiXCR. The sample carries 500,000 to 550,000 distinct CDR3 sequences, roughly 22% recorded once. Study outcomes and limitations: Some SARS-CoV-2-responding clones were already detected in memory before infection. Day 15 to 85 contractors were CD4/CD8 balanced; later expanders leaned CD4+. Contracting CD4+ clones were located mainly in CM and EM, and CD8+ clones in EMRA.

Details on this clonotype: What it recognizes is unknown.

The material sequenced was PBMCs or a T cell subset sorted from them (not recorded which). This clonotype was sampled from an adult woman who had mild COVID-19 (a few samples of this study predate the infection). Cell type and time point are not known.

CDR3 nucleotides: TGCGCCAGCAGCGGTGGATGGGGAGATGAGCAGTTCTTC. Translating it yields CASSGGWGDEQFF. The chain couples TRBV5-1 to TRBJ2-1; a possible D gene is TRBD2 (5 bases). V was shortened by 4 bases and J by 8 bases, with 13 bases between the two germline ends. Germline lookup yields CDR1 SGHRS and CDR2 YFSETQ. The CDR3 runs to 13 residues.